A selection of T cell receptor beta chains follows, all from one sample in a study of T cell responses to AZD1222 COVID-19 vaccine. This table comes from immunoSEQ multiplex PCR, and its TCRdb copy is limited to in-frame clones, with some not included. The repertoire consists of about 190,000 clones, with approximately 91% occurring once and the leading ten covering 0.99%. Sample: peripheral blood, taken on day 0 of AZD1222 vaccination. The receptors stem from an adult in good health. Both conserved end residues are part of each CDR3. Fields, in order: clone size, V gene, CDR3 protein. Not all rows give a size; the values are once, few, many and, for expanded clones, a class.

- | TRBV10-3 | CAISGSTNEKLFF
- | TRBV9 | CASSPRDTEAFF
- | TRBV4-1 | CASSQVSRGDAFF
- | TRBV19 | CASSNLAGIYEQYF
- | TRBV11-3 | CASSLGLAGGTRRETQYF
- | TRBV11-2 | CASSLGSWSDTQYF
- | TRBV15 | CATSRGPAGQGAVSTGELFF
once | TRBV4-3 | CASSQGQGARSFPEAFF
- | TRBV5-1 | CASSLGTGRIDTQYF
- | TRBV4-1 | CASSLKQGAYEQYF
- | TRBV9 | CASSGARDSPLSAEAFF
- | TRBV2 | CASRGRTEAFF
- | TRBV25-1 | CASSDSGGTDTQYF
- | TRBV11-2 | CASSLGGQGELAEAFF
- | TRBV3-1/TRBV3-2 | CASSQTGAADYGYTF
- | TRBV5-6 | CASSLAGSGSPLHF
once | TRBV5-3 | CARSLVQDGPRTATNEKLFF
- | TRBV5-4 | CASSLGGQEQETQYF
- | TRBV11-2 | CASSSHPRGHSGELFF
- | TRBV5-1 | CASSLTTGAPQPQHF
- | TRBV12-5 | CASGLVLPPRPNGYTF
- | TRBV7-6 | CASSLSTGELFF
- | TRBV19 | CASKGGPSSYEQYF
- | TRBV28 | CASSSTEGRGNQPQHF
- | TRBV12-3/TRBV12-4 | CASTRGGNTEAFF
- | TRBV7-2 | CASSPRTVMGPTEQFF
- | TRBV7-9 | CASSLSTGSYEQYF
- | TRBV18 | CASSPPGGPVYEQYF
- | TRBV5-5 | CASSLDWGSYNEQFF
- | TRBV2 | CASSSIVNLNTEAFF
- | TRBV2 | CASSEEGGGYGYTF